Listed here are 9 T cell receptor beta chains from one sample, sequenced in a study of blood T cells in healthy people across ages. Together with a sample-barcoded 5' primer, a J-beta primer mix was included in a second PCR lasting about 7 to 11 cycles. TCRdb recomputed calls from the 5' RACE reads with MiXCR, one row per CDR3 protein. The table includes more than 900,000 distinct CDR3 sequences, under 30% detected once. These data were also filed under a second study, of T cells of mothers and their children.

The sequenced sample consisted of blood. The receptors originated from a girl aged 2-10 years in good health.

This clonotype was observed a few times. This chain joins TRBV28 and TRBJ2-5; either TRBD1 or TRBD2 may supply D (5 bases each). V was shortened by 5 bases and J by 4 bases, with 17 bases between the two germline ends. The CDR3 totals 15 residues. CDR1 MDHEN and CDR2 SYDVKM come from the germline V gene. For the CDR3, the DNA is TGTGCCAGCAGTCCGCACCGGGGCAGCCTAGAGACCCAGTACTTC. Its protein product is CASSPHRGSLETQYF.

This clonotype was counted only a few times. The J gene is TRBJ2-5, the V gene TRBV6-1; 10 bases fit TRBD2. CDR1 MNHNS and CDR2 SASEGT come from the germline V gene. V trimming: 5 bases; J trimming: 1 base; junction bases outside the gene matches: 7. The CDR3 loop spans 16 amino acids. CDR3 sequence (DNA): TGTGCCAGCAGTCCCCTAGCGGGAGACTCCCAAGAGACCCAGTACTTC. Encoded protein: CASSPLAGDSQETQYF.

The J gene is TRBJ2-1, the V gene TRBV14; 14 nucleotides agree with TRBD2. Unmatched junction bases numbered 15, after V lost 5 bases and J lost 0 bases. The CDR3 extends over 21 amino acids. Germline CDR1 SGHDN, CDR2 FVKESK. CDR3 bases: TGTGCCAGCAGCTCCTTACCGGGACTAGCGGGAGAGGGGACCTCCTACAATGAGCAGTTCTTC. Residues: CASSSLPGLAGEGTSYNEQFF. Supplemented by reference TRBV14 and TRBJ2-1, the full variable domain reads EAGVTQFPSHSVIEKGQTVTLRCDPISGHDNLYWYRRVMGKEIKFLLHFVKESKQDESGMPNNRFLAERTGGTYSTLKVQPAELEDSGVYFCASSSLPGLAGEGTSYNEQFFGPGTRLTVL.

This clonotype appeared many times. The chain is built from TRBV20-1 and TRBJ2-7; D not certain. V lost 1 base, J lost 0 bases, and 13 bases lay in between. The V gene's germline CDR1 is DFQATT and CDR2 SNEGSKA (reference sequence). The CDR3 covers 15 residues. The CDR3 sequence: CSARASASSSYEQYF. CDR3 in DNA: TGCAGTGCTAGAGCTTCAGCTTCGAGCTCCTACGAGCAGTACTTC.

This clonotype showed up just a few times. The chain combines TRBV6-2 or TRBV6-3 with TRBJ2-3; 8 bases fit TRBD2. CDR1 and CDR2 (germline): MNHEY, SVGEGT. The CDR3 extends over 15 amino acids. With V trimmed by 6 bases and J by 1 base, 6 bases remained unmatched. The CDR3 sequence is CASSPRGGGTDTQYF. The CDR3, as DNA: TGTGCCAGCAGCCCTCGGGGGGGTGGCACAGATACGCAGTATTTT.

The chain couples TRBV20-1 to TRBJ2-5; 11 positions match TRBD2. CDR1 is DFQATT, CDR2 SNEGSKA, per germline (reference sequence). V was clipped by 6 bases and J by 13 bases; unmatched bases: 7. This CDR3 region has 11 residues. The CDR3 DNA reads TGCAGTGCGGTACTAGCGGGAGCGGTGTACTTC. It codes for CSAVLAGAVYF.

This chain links TRBV7-3 with TRBJ2-5; 9 nucleotides agree with TRBD2. Losses at the gene ends were 4 bases for V and 5 bases for J; bases not matched to a gene: 5. Germline V gene data show CDR1 as SGHTA and CDR2 as FQGTGA. This CDR3 is built from 14 residues. The CDR3 DNA follows: TGTGCCAGCAGCTATAGCGGGAGCTCGGAGACCCAGTACTTC. Translating it yields CASSYSGSSETQYF.

The chain has TRBV7-8 and TRBJ2-4; TRBD2 aligns across 14 bases. Germline V gene sequence: CDR1 SGHVS, CDR2 FQNEAQ. V lost 4 bases to trimming and J lost 2 bases; unmatched junction nucleotides: 13. CDR3 length equals 20 residues. CDR3 DNA sequence: TGTGCCAGCAGCTCGCACAGACTAGCGGGAGGGCCTAAGTCCAAAAACATTCAGTACTTC. Encoded protein: CASSSHRLAGGPKSKNIQYF. The full variable domain, completed using reference TRBV7-8 and TRBJ2-4, is GAGVSQSPRYKVAKRGQDVALRCDPISGHVSLFWYQQALGQGPEFLTYFQNEAQLDKSGLPSDRFFAERPEGSVSTLKIQRTQQEDSAVYLCASSSHRLAGGPKSKNIQYFGAGTRLSVL.

The chain links TRBV7-9 to TRBJ2-7, with 9 bases aligning to TRBD1. Germline lookup yields CDR1 SEHNR and CDR2 FQNEAQ (reference sequence). The V gene end was trimmed by 5 bases and the J gene end by 5 bases; junction bases not matched to a gene: 7. The CDR3 spans 14 residues. CDR3 DNA sequence: TGTGCCAGCAGCCCCCGGGACAGGGAAAACGAGCAGTACTTC. It is translated as CASSPRDRENEQYF.